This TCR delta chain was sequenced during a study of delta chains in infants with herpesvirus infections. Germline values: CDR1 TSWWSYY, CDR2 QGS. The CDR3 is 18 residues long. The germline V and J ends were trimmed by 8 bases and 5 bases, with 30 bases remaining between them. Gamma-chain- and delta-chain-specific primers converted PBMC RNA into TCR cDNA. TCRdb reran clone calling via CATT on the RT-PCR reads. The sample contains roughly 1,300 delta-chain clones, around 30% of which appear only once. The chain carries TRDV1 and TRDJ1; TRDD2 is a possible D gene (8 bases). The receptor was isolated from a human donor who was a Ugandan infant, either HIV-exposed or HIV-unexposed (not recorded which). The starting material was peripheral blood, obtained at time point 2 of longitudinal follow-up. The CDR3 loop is CALWAPTSYYWGWDKLIF. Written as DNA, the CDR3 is TGTGCTCTTTGGGCCCCCACTTCCTACTACTGGGGATGGGATAAACTCATCTTT.